This T cell receptor beta chain was found in a study of blood T cell repertoires in COVID-19. Study-level background: Acute and convalescent COVID-19 specimens originated in the United States, Italy and Spain. In each case, the material was cDNA or gDNA derived from T cells, B-cell-depleted T cells, or PBMCs.

As processed by the authors: Counts of nucleated cells, estimated from reference gene primer amplification, were obtained. Method: immunoSEQ multiplex PCR; TCRdb's copy keeps in-frame clones and lacks some. The V and J calls and clone size come from that table; D and trimming were worked out from the DNA. The data contain roughly 30,000 clones, 85% to 90% of them seen just once; the ten biggest clones take up more than 20%. Trimming pared 0 bases from V and 1 base from J, leaving 9 bases between. Germline loops: CDR1 MNHEY, CDR2 SVGEGT. This CDR3 contains 15 residues. This chain connects TRBV6-2 or TRBV6-3 to TRBJ1-1; D is possibly TRBD1 (5 bases). This clonotype was sampled from a human donor in a cohort sampled during active COVID-19. The sequencing input was peripheral blood. CDR3 sequence (DNA): TGTGCCAGCAGTTACTCTGTGCAGGGGAACACTGAAGCTTTCTTT. The encoded protein is CASSYSVQGNTEAFF.